The 27 T cell receptor beta chains given below trace back to one sample, sequenced in a study of blood T cell repertoires in COVID-19. TCRdb's copy holds only in-frame clones and misses some; the assay was immunoSEQ multiplex PCR. The sample comprises some 290,000 clones, 89% of which are singletons, and 8.5% to 14% rests with the top ten. What was sequenced was peripheral blood. Receptors originate from a woman in her 30s with COVID-19, enrolled during active disease.

The chain joins TRBV24-1 to TRBJ2-1; no clear D. Germline V gene sequence: CDR1 KGHDR, CDR2 SFDVKD. The germline V and J ends were trimmed by 4 bases and 2 bases, with 5 bases remaining between them. CDR3 length: 13 residues. CDR3 loop: CATSDFPYNEQFF. DNA for the CDR3: TGTGCCACCAGTGACTTCCCCTACAATGAGCAGTTCTTC.

The chain employs TRBV11-2 and TRBJ1-6, with a possible D match to TRBD1 (5 bases). This CDR3 region has 15 residues. Germline V lookup: CDR1 SGHAT, CDR2 FQNNGV. Deletions cut 2 bases from V and 6 bases from J, with 11 bases between. This chain's CDR3 is CASSLSRGGNSPLHF. CDR3 sequence (DNA): TGTGCCAGCAGCTTATCGAGGGGAGGTAATTCACCCCTCCACTTT.

This chain joins TRBV5-4 and TRBJ2-7, with 11 bases lining up with TRBD1. From germline, CDR1 is SGHNT and CDR2 YYREEE (reference sequence). V was clipped by 4 bases and J by 3 bases; unmatched bases: 3. This CDR3 spans 14 amino acids. The DNA of the CDR3 is TGTGCCAGCAGCCAGGACAGGGGGCTCTACGAGCAGTACTTC. This encodes CASSQDRGLYEQYF.

This clone appeared a single time. This chain joins TRBV2 and TRBJ1-2, with D perhaps matching TRBD1 (6 bases). The CDR3 spans 15 residues. The V and J ends lost 9 bases and 1 base respectively, with 18 bases between them. The germline gives CDR1 SNHLY, CDR2 FYNNEI. CDR3 coding DNA: TGTGCCAGATCCCTGGCAGGGGTTCGTAACTATGGCTACACCTTC. This gives the protein CARSLAGVRNYGYTF.

V is TRBV5-6 and J is TRBJ2-2, with TRBD1 as a possible D gene (5 bases). The CDR3 totals 16 residues. The germline gives CDR1 SGHDT, CDR2 YYEEEE. Trimming removed 0 bases from V and 2 bases from J, with 11 bases in between. The CDR3 sequence: CASSLVSGINTGELFF. DNA of the CDR3: TGTGCCAGCAGCTTGGTGTCAGGGATTAACACCGGGGAGCTGTTTTTT.

This clone occurred once. The genes are TRBV7-2 and TRBJ2-1; 9 nucleotides line up with TRBD2. The CDR3 runs to 19 residues. Germline V CDR1 and CDR2: SGHTA, FQGNSA. The V and J ends lost 5 bases and 7 bases, in that order; junction bases with no gene match: 21. DNA of the CDR3: TGTGCCAGCAGCCACCCATTTACGTCCTTGCTAGCGGGGTGGAATGAGCAGTTCTTC. Translating gives CASSHPFTSLLAGWNEQFF.

The chain links TRBV27 to TRBJ1-1, with 10 bases identical to TRBD1. V gave up 5 bases and J gave up 5 bases; unmatched junction bases: 14. Germline CDR1 MNHEY, CDR2 SMNVEV (reference sequence). This CDR3 is 17 amino acids long. The CDR3 sequence is CASSPIPPGQGFTEAFF. As DNA, the CDR3 is TGTGCCAGCAGTCCCATCCCACCGGGACAGGGGTTTACTGAAGCTTTCTTT.

This sequence joins TRBV30 and TRBJ1-5; a possible D gene is TRBD1 (5 bases). The V end lost 4 bases, the J end lost 5 bases, and 12 bases lay between the germline ends. The CDR3 contains 13 residues. Germline CDR1 is GTSNPN and CDR2 is SVGIG (reference sequence). The CDR3 is CAWNSGGYQPQHF. For the CDR3, the DNA is TGTGCCTGGAACTCCGGGGGGTATCAGCCCCAGCATTTT.

The genes are TRBV6-4 and TRBJ1-6, with D tentatively TRBD1 (5 bases). Trimming stripped 5 bases from V and 7 bases from J, with 15 bases between. Germline-derived CDR1 and CDR2 are MRHNA and SNTAGT. The CDR3 is made up of 15 amino acids. The chain's CDR3 is CASSSLGGRNSPLHF. DNA for the CDR3: TGTGCCAGCAGTAGTCTCGGGGGGAGAAATTCACCCCTCCACTTT.

The chain couples TRBV3-1 (or the pseudogene TRBV3-2) to TRBJ2-7, with D possibly TRBD2 on 6 matching bases. CDR3 length: 16 amino acids. V was trimmed by 3 bases and J by 2 bases, leaving 17 bases between them. The V gene's germline CDR1 is LGHDT and CDR2 YNNKEL (reference sequence). This chain's CDR3 is CASSHTGSGDPYEQYF. CDR3 bases: TGTGCCAGCAGCCACACCGGGTCGGGGGACCCCTACGAGCAGTACTTC.

This clone was counted between two and nine times. The J gene is TRBJ1-2, the V gene TRBV7-2, with TRBD1 as a possible D gene (5 bases). The CDR3 totals 13 residues. V lost 1 base and J lost 8, with 11 bases in between. Germline V CDR1 and CDR2: SGHTA, FQGNSA. As DNA, the CDR3 is TGTGCCAGCAGCTTAGTCAGGGAAGACGGCTACACCTTC. It translates to CASSLVREDGYTF.

This chain joins TRBV4-1 and TRBJ2-7, with 7 bases that match TRBD2. Losses at the gene ends were 3 bases for V and 4 bases for J; bases not matched to a gene: 6. Germline assignment: CDR1 MGHRA and CDR2 YSYEKL. The CDR3 has 14 amino acids. DNA for the CDR3: TGCGCCAGCAGCCACCGGACTAGTGGTTACGAGCAGTACTTC. It specifies CASSHRTSGYEQYF.

A word on this clone: This sample includes further DNA sequences coding for the same CDR3. The chain uses TRBV19 and TRBJ1-5; TRBD1 is a possible D gene (5 bases). From germline, CDR1 is LNHDA and CDR2 SQIVND (reference sequence). Between the trimmed V and J ends, which lost 4 bases and 7 bases, there was a span of 14 bases. The CDR3 contains 14 residues. The DNA of the CDR3 is TGTGCCAGTAGTACCCAGGGTCTTGGACAGCCCCAGCATTTT. This translates into CASSTQGLGQPQHF.

This chain connects TRBV7-6 to TRBJ2-7; TRBD1 matches at 7 bases. Trimming at V came to 6 bases and at J to 6 bases, leaving 5 bases not matched to a gene. The CDR3 length is 12 residues. Per germline, CDR1 SGHVS and CDR2 FNYEAQ. The DNA for the CDR3 is TGTGCCAGCAGAGAGGGGGCGGGCGAGCAGTACTTC. Translating gives CASREGAGEQYF.

This rearrangement joins TRBV18 to TRBJ1-1; D is perhaps TRBD1 (5 bases). Trimming cost V 4 bases and J 6 bases, with 12 bases left between them. This CDR3 is 13 amino acids long. Germline CDR1 KGHSH, CDR2 LQKENI. The CDR3 loop reads CASSRAGRAEAFF. The DNA of the CDR3 is TGTGCCAGCTCACGCGCGGGGCGCGCTGAAGCTTTCTTT.

The chain couples TRBV2 to TRBJ2-2; 9 nucleotides align to TRBD2. J was trimmed by 4 bases and V by 4 bases; bases with no gene match: 4. Germline loops: CDR1 SNHLY, CDR2 FYNNEI. The CDR3 extends over 15 amino acids. The CDR3 region is CASSALAGTTGELFF. The CDR3 DNA is TGTGCCAGCAGTGCGCTAGCGGGGACCACCGGGGAGCTGTTTTTT.

On this clone itself: Additional DNA sequences in this sample encode the identical CDR3. The chain employs TRBV18 and TRBJ1-4; 12 bases align to TRBD1. This CDR3 has 15 residues. V was clipped by 3 bases and J by 6 bases; unmatched bases: 2. Germline V gives CDR1 KGHSH, CDR2 LQKENI. CDR3 region: CASSPGTGGDEKLFF. CDR3 in DNA: TGTGCCAGCTCACCGGGGACAGGGGGCGATGAAAAACTGTTTTTT.

This clone was detected a few times. V gene TRBV7-9 combines with J gene TRBJ1-1, with D maybe TRBD1 (5 bases). V lost 5 bases to trimming and J lost 3 bases, with 13 bases between them. The CDR3 length is 14 residues. The germline V gene encodes CDR1 SEHNR and CDR2 FQNEAQ (reference sequence). CDR3 residues: CASSDTSGDTEAFF. The CDR3 bases are TGTGCCAGCAGCGACACATCGGGGGACACTGAAGCTTTCTTT.

This clone has only a few counts. The CDR3 nucleotides read TGCGCCAGCAGCTTGGTCTTACAGGGGGAAGGGGAAAAACTGTTTTTT. This codes for CASSLVLQGEGEKLFF. J is TRBJ1-4 and V is TRBV5-1; 8 bases are shared with TRBD1. CDR1 and CDR2 from the germline V gene are SGHRS and YFSETQ. The CDR3 is 16 residues long. V gave up 0 bases and J gave up 8 bases; unmatched junction bases: 9. Looking up the rest from reference TRBV5-1 and TRBJ1-4 gives the full variable domain: KAGVTQTPRYLIKTRGQQVTLSCSPISGHRSVSWYQQTPGQGLQFLFEYFSETQRNKGNFPGRFSGRQFSNSRSEMNVSTLELGDSALYLCASSLVLQGEGEKLFFGSGTQLSVL.

The V call is TRBV27, the J call TRBJ1-2, with D tentatively TRBD1 (6 bases). The CDR3 has 17 amino acids. V shed 0 bases and J shed 4 bases, with 18 bases lying between them. Germline CDR1 and CDR2: MNHEY and SMNVEV (reference sequence). The CDR3 region is CASSLSPPQTGSYGYTF. The CDR3 DNA is TGTGCCAGCAGTTTATCCCCTCCTCAGACAGGCTCCTATGGCTACACCTTC.

This clone was seen many times. V usage is TRBV6-5 and J usage is TRBJ1-5, with D possibly TRBD1 on 5 matching bases. The CDR3 is 14 amino acids. Deletions cut 6 bases from V and 7 bases from J, with 16 bases between. From germline, CDR1 is MNHEY and CDR2 SVGAGI. The chain's CDR3 is CASSRDSPWQPQHF. Written as DNA, the CDR3 is TGTGCCAGCAGCAGGGACTCCCCTTGGCAGCCCCAGCATTTT.

The genes are TRBV4-1 and TRBJ2-1; possibly TRBD1 for D (5 bases). The CDR3 is 11 amino acids. Germline CDR1 MGHRA, CDR2 YSYEKL. Trimming shortened V by 10 bases and J by 3 bases, and 7 bases separated the two germline ends. The CDR3 loop is CATTGYNEQFF. CDR3 DNA: TGCGCCACCACAGGCTACAATGAGCAGTTCTTC.

This clone occurred once. This chain links TRBV4-1 with TRBJ1-1; D is unclear. Looked up from germline, CDR1 is MGHRA and CDR2 is YSYEKL. The V end lost 4 bases, the J end lost 1 base, and 10 bases lay between the germline ends. This CDR3 region has 14 residues. CDR3 nucleotide sequence: TGCGCCAGCAGCCCCCTCGCAGGGAACACTGAAGCTTTCTTT. Translating it yields CASSPLAGNTEAFF.

The V call is TRBV7-8, the J call TRBJ1-3; TRBD1 agrees at 12 bases. Looked up from germline, CDR1 is SGHVS and CDR2 is FQNEAQ. V lost 5 bases, J lost 10 bases, and 6 bases stayed unmatched. CDR3 length: 14 amino acids. The CDR3 sequence: CASSTGTGGLTIYF. CDR3 nucleotide sequence: TGTGCCAGCAGCACCGGGACAGGGGGCCTTACCATATATTTT.

The V and J genes are TRBV7-2 and TRBJ2-5; possible D gene TRBD2, 5 bases. The germline V gene has CDR1 SGHTA and CDR2 FQGNSA. The CDR3 runs 16 residues. V lost 5 bases to trimming and J lost 5 bases, with 21 bases between them. CDR3 residues: CASSAPILELPETQYF. CDR3 DNA: TGTGCCAGCAGCGCCCCGATACTAGAGCTACCCGAGACCCAGTACTTC.

The V gene is TRBV6-5, the J gene TRBJ1-2; the D gene is possibly TRBD1 (5 bases). This CDR3 spans 13 amino acids. Per the germline V gene, CDR1 is MNHEY and CDR2 is SVGAGI. The germline V and J ends were trimmed by 5 bases and 3 bases, with 10 bases remaining between them. The CDR3: CASSPDSDYGYTF. The CDR3 nucleotides are TGTGCCAGCAGTCCTGACAGTGACTATGGCTACACCTTC.

This chain joins TRBV4-1 and TRBJ2-7, with 10 bases identical to TRBD2. V was clipped by 1 base and J by 4 bases; unmatched bases: 7. CDR1 MGHRA and CDR2 YSYEKL come from the germline V gene. The CDR3 consists of 16 residues. DNA for the CDR3: TGCGCCAGCAGCCAAGCCCTAGCGGGGGCTACATACGAGCAGTACTTC. Protein sequence: CASSQALAGATYEQYF.